The 11 T cell receptor beta chains reported below all come from one sample, sequenced in a study of blood T cells in healthy people across ages. Primed by a sample-barcoded 5' primer and a J-beta primer mix, a second PCR proceeded for 7 to 11 cycles. TCRdb itself ran the 5' RACE reads through MiXCR, one entry per CDR3 protein. The data contain 1.5 million to 2 million distinct CDR3 sequences, over 25% of them singletons. Sequencing used blood. These receptor sequences come from a young woman in good health.

Regarding this clonotype: Its ends do not fully match the called genes, so a read error is possible. The rearrangement links TRBV6-6 to TRBJ1-6, with unresolved D. The CDR3 sequence is 13 residues long. CDR1 and CDR2 (germline): MNHNY, SVGAGI (reference sequence). The CDR3 nucleotides are TGTGCCAGCGGACGGGCAGTGAATTCACCCCTCCGCTTT. This translates into CASGRAVNSPLRF.

This clonotype came up a few times. This chain uses TRBV5-1 with TRBJ2-5, with D possibly TRBD2 on 7 matching bases. TRBJ2-7 matches the DNA end more closely, so the J call is doubtful. CDR1 is SGHRS, CDR2 YFSETQ, per germline. The CDR3 contains 13 residues. CDR3 region: CASSHAGADEQYF. Here the CDR3 DNA reads TGCGCCAGCAGCCACGCGGGGGCGGACGAGCAGTACTTC.

This clonotype showed up many times. The CDR3 DNA reads as TGTGCCAGCAGCCCTCTCCCAAGGGCAGACGGCTACACCTTC. It encodes CASSPLPRADGYTF. This chain uses TRBV7-9 with TRBJ1-2; no firm D call. Germline CDR1 is SEHNR and CDR2 is FQNEAQ (reference sequence). Deletions cut 5 bases from V and 8 bases from J, with 18 bases between. This CDR3 has 14 residues.

This clonotype was seen more than once but under ten times. The chain couples TRBV30 to TRBJ2-1; D remains unclear. V was pared by 0 bases and J by 1 base, with 10 bases between. Germline assignment: CDR1 GTSNPN and CDR2 SVGIG (reference sequence). The CDR3 totals 15 residues. The DNA of the CDR3 is TGTGCCTGGAGTGTGGATGGGTTGTCCTACAATGAGCAGTTCTTC. Protein product: CAWSVDGLSYNEQFF.

This clonotype has more than one count but fewer than ten. This chain joins TRBV2 and TRBJ2-3, with TRBD2 identical over 8 bases. CDR1 and CDR2 (germline): SNHLY, FYNNEI. J was trimmed by 4 bases and V by 5 bases; bases with no gene match: 5. The CDR3 covers 14 residues. The DNA of the CDR3 is TGTGCCAGCAGTCGCGGGGGGCCCTCAGATACGCAGTATTTT. This gives the protein CASSRGGPSDTQYF.

Only a few counts were recorded for this clonotype. The chain links TRBV3-1 to TRBJ2-7, with a weak D call TRBD2 (5 bases). There are 11 residues in the CDR3. Trimming removed 9 bases at V and 5 bases at J, with 11 bases between. The germline V gene has CDR1 LGHDT and CDR2 YNNKEL (reference sequence). For the CDR3, the DNA is TGTGCCAGTGGGAGCCCCAACGAGCAGTACTTC. Translating gives CASGSPNEQYF.

This clonotype showed up just a few times. Germline and junction disagree at one end, which may indicate a read error. V and J are TRBV10-3 and TRBJ1-5; unclear D gene. Germline V gives CDR1 ENHRY, CDR2 SYGVKD. The CDR3 has 14 residues. This chain's CDR3 is CAVSESLGNQPQHF. The CDR3 nucleotides read TGTGCCGTCAGTGAGTCGTTGGGGAATCAGCCCCAGCATTTT.

This chain connects TRBV7-9 to TRBJ2-1, with D uncertain. Germline values: CDR1 SEHNR, CDR2 FQNEAQ (reference sequence). V was trimmed by 5 bases and J by 4 bases, leaving 15 bases between them. The CDR3 consists of 15 residues. Written as DNA, the CDR3 is TGTGCCAGCAGCCCCGACGTAGCCTTTTACAATGAGCAGTTCTTC. This translates into CASSPDVAFYNEQFF. The whole variable domain, filled in from reference TRBV7-9 and TRBJ2-1, reads DTGVSQNPRHKITKRGQNVTFRCDPISEHNRLYWYRQTLGQGPEFLTYFQNEAQLEKSRLLSDRFSAERPKGSFSTLEIQRTEQGDSAMYLCASSPDVAFYNEQFFGPGTRLTVL.

V and J are TRBV9 and TRBJ2-3; TRBD2 aligns across 14 bases. Germline CDR1 SGDLS, CDR2 YYNGEE. The CDR3 runs to 18 residues. V trimming: 3 bases; J trimming: 0 bases; junction bases outside the gene matches: 6. This chain's CDR3 is CASSARTSGRSSTDTQYF. DNA of the CDR3: TGTGCCAGCAGCGCACGGACTAGCGGGAGGTCGAGCACAGATACGCAGTATTTT. The whole variable domain, filled in from reference TRBV9 and TRBJ2-3, reads DSGVTQTPKHLITATGQRVTLRCSPRSGDLSVYWYQQSLDQGLQFLIQYYNGEERAKGNILERFSAQQFPDLHSELNLSSLELGDSALYFCASSARTSGRSSTDTQYFGPGTRLTVL.

This clonotype was observed a few times. The chain employs TRBV7-9 and TRBJ2-1; TRBD2 matches at 13 bases. Germline CDR1 reads SEHNR; CDR2 reads FQNEAQ (reference sequence). CDR3 size: 20 residues. V shed 5 bases and J 0 bases; nucleotides not matched to a gene: 13. CDR3 nucleotides: TGTGCCAGCAGCCCAAAGCCGGGACTAGCGGGAAGTGACTCCTACAATGAGCAGTTCTTC. The encoded protein is CASSPKPGLAGSDSYNEQFF.

Comments on this clonotype: At one end, the junction sequence differs from germline, possibly due to a read error. This sequence joins TRBV18 and TRBJ1-5; D remains ambiguous. Germline lookup yields CDR1 KGHSH and CDR2 LQKENI. The CDR3 is made up of 14 amino acids. The CDR3 DNA follows: TGTGCCAGCTCAAGTTCTATCAGCAATCAGCCCCAACATTTT. It is translated as CASSSSISNQPQHF.